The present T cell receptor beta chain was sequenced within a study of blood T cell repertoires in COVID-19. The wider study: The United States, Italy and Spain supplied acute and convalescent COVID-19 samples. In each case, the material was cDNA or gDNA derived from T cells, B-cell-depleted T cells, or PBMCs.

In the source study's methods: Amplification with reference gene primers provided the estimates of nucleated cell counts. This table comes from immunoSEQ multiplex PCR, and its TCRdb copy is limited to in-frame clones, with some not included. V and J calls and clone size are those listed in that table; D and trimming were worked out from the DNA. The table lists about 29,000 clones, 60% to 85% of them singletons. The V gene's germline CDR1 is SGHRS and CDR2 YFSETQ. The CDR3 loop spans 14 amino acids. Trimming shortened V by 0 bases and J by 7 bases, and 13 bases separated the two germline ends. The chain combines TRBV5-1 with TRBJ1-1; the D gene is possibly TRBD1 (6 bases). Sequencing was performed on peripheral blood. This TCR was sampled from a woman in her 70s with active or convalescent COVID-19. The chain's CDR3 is CASSLAGGLVEAFF. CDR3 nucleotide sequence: TGCGCCAGCAGCTTGGCCGGGGGGCTTGTTGAAGCTTTCTTT.